This passage covers 18 T cell receptor beta chains from one sample sequenced in a study of technical replicates of blood from a handful of donors. This table comes from immunoSEQ multiplex PCR, and its TCRdb copy is limited to in-frame clones, with some not included. The data contain about 72,000 clones, over 85% of them singletons. The sequenced material came from T cells isolated from PBMCs. The receptors were gathered from a human donor in good health.

The V call is TRBV5-1, the J call TRBJ2-6; possible D gene TRBD1, 6 bases. V dropped 2 bases and J dropped 2 bases, with 8 bases sitting between them. CDR1 and CDR2 from the germline V gene are SGHRS and YFSETQ. CDR3 length: 15 amino acids. CDR3 sequence (DNA): TGCGCCAGCAGCTTAACAGGGACTGGGGCCAACGTCCTGACTTTC. Amino acid sequence: CASSLTGTGANVLTF.

This sequence joins TRBV7-9 and TRBJ1-1; no firm D call. The V end was cut by 8 bases, the J end by 1 base, with 8 bases between. The CDR3 covers 12 residues. The germline V gene encodes CDR1 SEHNR and CDR2 FQNEAQ (reference sequence). CDR3 DNA: TGTGCCAGCTTTACAGCGAACACTGAAGCTTTCTTT. Translation gives CASFTANTEAFF.

This chain uses TRBV30 with TRBJ2-7; D unclear. With 0 bases removed from V and 2 bases from J, the gap between germline ends came to 11 bases. Germline CDR1 GTSNPN, CDR2 SVGIG (reference sequence). CDR3 size: 14 residues. CDR3: CAWSVTGNPYEQYF. In nucleotides, the CDR3 is TGTGCCTGGAGTGTGACTGGAAACCCCTACGAGCAGTACTTC.

The chain recombines TRBV7-7 with TRBJ2-5, with D possibly matching TRBD1 (6 bases). This CDR3 contains 15 residues. The germline CDR1 and CDR2 sequences are SSHAT and FNYEAQ (reference sequence). V was clipped by 2 bases and J by 5 bases, with 15 bases between them. The CDR3: CASSLSSGTSETQYF. CDR3 nucleotides: TGTGCCAGCAGCTTAAGCTCCGGGACATCCGAGACCCAGTACTTC.

CDR3 sequence: CASSFSYEQYF. DNA for the CDR3: TGTGCCAGCAGCTTCAGCTACGAGCAGTACTTC. J is TRBJ2-7 and V is TRBV7-3; D remains unclear. V was clipped by 3 bases and J by 3 bases, with 3 bases between them. This CDR3 is built from 11 residues. Per the germline V gene, CDR1 is SGHTA and CDR2 is FQGTGA. The variable domain in full, with the rest retrieved from reference TRBV7-3 and TRBJ2-7, is GAGVSQTPSNKVTEKGKYVELRCDPISGHTALYWYRQSLGQGPEFLIYFQGTGAADDSGLPNDRFFAVRPEGSVSTLKIQRTERGDSAVYLCASSFSYEQYFGPGTRLTVT.

The rearrangement joins TRBV5-1 to TRBJ2-1, with D possibly TRBD2 on 6 matching bases. Per the germline V gene, CDR1 is SGHRS and CDR2 is YFSETQ. V lost 0 bases and J lost 4, with 11 bases in between. CDR3 length equals 15 residues. The CDR3 spells CASSLAEGTYNEQFF. The CDR3 DNA reads TGCGCCAGCAGCTTGGCCGAAGGGACTTACAATGAGCAGTTCTTC.

This chain connects TRBV10-3 to TRBJ1-1; no definite D call. Looked up from germline, CDR1 is ENHRY and CDR2 is SYGVKD. Between the trimmed V and J ends, which lost 3 bases and 0 bases, there was a span of 8 bases. This CDR3 is 14 amino acids long. CDR3 sequence reads: CAISDSYMNTEAFF. CDR3 DNA: TGTGCCATCAGTGACTCTTATATGAACACTGAAGCTTTCTTT.

This chain connects TRBV7-2 to TRBJ1-5; D perhaps matches TRBD1 (5 bases). The CDR3 is 14 amino acids. Deletions cut 3 bases from V and 5 bases from J, with 11 bases between. Looked up from germline, CDR1 is SGHTA and CDR2 is FQGNSA. This CDR3 reads CASSFSPGDQPQHF. CDR3 DNA sequence: TGTGCCAGCAGCTTTTCCCCGGGGGATCAGCCCCAGCATTTT.

The V call is TRBV11-3, the J call TRBJ2-1, with D possibly being TRBD2 (6 bases). Germline V gives CDR1 SGHNT, CDR2 YENEEA. This CDR3 has 15 residues. V lost 1 base, J lost 9 bases, and 16 bases lay in between. CDR3 region: CASSLGGAGAGEQFF. DNA for the CDR3: TGTGCCAGCAGCTTAGGCGGGGCTGGGGCGGGTGAGCAGTTCTTC. The full variable domain, with the rest looked up from reference TRBV11-3 and TRBJ2-1, is EAGVVQSPRYKIIEKKQPVAFWCNPISGHNTLYWYLQNLGQGPELLIRYENEEAVDDSQLPKDRFSAERLKGVDSTLKIQPAELGDSAVYLCASSLGGAGAGEQFFGPGTRLTVL.

This rearrangement joins TRBV29-1 to TRBJ2-3, with D tentatively TRBD1 (5 bases). Trimming left V 0 bases short and J 2 bases short, with 15 bases between. The CDR3 covers 16 residues. Germline V gene sequence: CDR1 SQVTM, CDR2 ANQGSEA. The DNA for the CDR3 is TGCAGCGTTGAAGATAGGACAAACGAACCCACAGATACGCAGTATTTT. Its translation: CSVEDRTNEPTDTQYF.

The V gene is TRBV6-5, the J gene TRBJ1-1; D unresolved. V shed 6 bases and J shed 2 bases, with 10 bases lying between them. The CDR3 length is 13 residues. From germline, CDR1 is MNHEY and CDR2 SVGAGI. The CDR3 here is CASRVTDNTEAFF. The CDR3 DNA reads TGTGCCAGCAGGGTAACAGATAACACTGAAGCTTTCTTT.

This clone has a single count. The chain recombines TRBV7-2 with TRBJ2-2; D remains ambiguous. The CDR3 consists of 16 residues. The germline V and J ends were trimmed by 1 base and 1 base, with 10 bases remaining between them. The germline CDR1 and CDR2 sequences are SGHTA and FQGNSA. DNA of the CDR3: TGTGCCAGCAGCTTAGAAGGCGCTAGGAACACCGGGGAGCTGTTTTTT. Translation gives CASSLEGARNTGELFF.

This chain joins TRBV19 and TRBJ1-2, with 7 bases that match TRBD1. V lost 11 bases, J lost 5 bases, and 8 bases stayed unmatched. There are 12 residues in the CDR3. Germline V lookup: CDR1 LNHDA, CDR2 SQIVND (reference sequence). CDR3 bases: TGTGCCTCAAAGGGCAGGGGGTATGGCTACACCTTC. Amino acid sequence: CASKGRGYGYTF.

The rearrangement links TRBV11-1 to TRBJ2-7; TRBD1 might be the D (6 bases). The V gene lost 1 base and the J gene lost 0 bases, with 10 bases spanning the gap. The CDR3 totals 15 residues. Per the germline V gene, CDR1 is SGHAT and CDR2 is FQDESV (reference sequence). The CDR3 DNA reads as TGTGCCAGCAGCTTAGACCCACAGGGCTCCTACGAGCAGTACTTC. This translates into CASSLDPQGSYEQYF.

The chain carries TRBV9 and TRBJ2-2; D is uncertain. The CDR3 totals 17 residues. The V gene's germline CDR1 is SGDLS and CDR2 YYNGEE. The V gene lost 0 bases and the J gene lost 4 bases, with 16 bases spanning the gap. The CDR3 region has the DNA TGTGCCAGCAGCGTAGCTACGCTGACCGGCGGCACCGGGGAGCTGTTTTTT. It is translated as CASSVATLTGGTGELFF.

The rearrangement links TRBV11-1 to TRBJ1-2; D unclear. V lost 5 bases to trimming and J lost 8 bases, with 9 bases between them. Germline lookup yields CDR1 SGHAT and CDR2 FQDESV (reference sequence). The length of the CDR3 is 11 residues. CDR3: CASSSFEGYTF. The CDR3 bases are TGTGCCAGCAGCAGCTTCGAAGGCTACACCTTC.

The chain combines TRBV25-1 with TRBJ2-1, with 7 positions matching TRBD2. V lost 8 bases and J lost 3; bases outside the gene matches: 13. CDR3 length equals 16 residues. Per germline, CDR1 MGHDK and CDR2 SYGVNS. The CDR3 region is CASQPLSGGVYNEQFF. Written as DNA, the CDR3 is TGTGCCAGCCAACCATTATCGGGGGGAGTCTACAATGAGCAGTTCTTC. Based on the CDR3 plus reference TRBV25-1 and TRBJ2-1, the full variable domain is EADIYQTPRYLVIGTGKKITLECSQTMGHDKMYWYQQDPGMELHLIHYSYGVNSTEKGDLSSESTVSRIRTEHFPLTLESARPSHTSQYLCASQPLSGGVYNEQFFGPGTRLTVL.

This clone appeared a single time. The rearrangement uses TRBV11-2 and TRBJ2-6; 7 bases line up with TRBD2. Germline trimming cut 5 bases from V and 1 base from J; bases unmatched to any gene: 11. The CDR3 spans 18 residues. CDR1 is SGHAT, CDR2 FQNNGV, per germline. The CDR3 bases are TGTGCCAGCAGCCGAATTCTCGCGGGGGTATCTGGGGCCAACGTCCTGACTTTC. This translates into CASSRILAGVSGANVLTF.